This T cell receptor (beta chain) was observed in a study of T-cell reconstitution after alpha-beta-depleted transplantation in children. In this sample, this clonotype turned up once. Unique molecular identifiers were used to barcode this TCRbeta library. In TCRdb, the PCR reads were re-called with MiXCR into one record per CDR3 protein. Of 450,000 to 600,000 distinct CDR3 sequences in the sample, roughly 33% were seen once. Losses at the gene ends were 5 bases for V and 7 bases for J; bases not matched to a gene: 15. The germline V gene encodes CDR1 SEHNR and CDR2 FQNEAQ (reference sequence). The CDR3 extends over 17 amino acids.

The chain links TRBV7-9 to TRBJ2-1; TRBD2 matches 9 bases. Sequenced here: PBMCs from the stem cell graft donor, sampled from the stem cell graft. The TCR was taken from a human donor who donated a stem cell graft to a child with aplastic anemia. As DNA, the CDR3 is TGTGCCAGCAGCATCCGGCCGACTAGCGGTCAGGGGAATGAGCAGTTCTTC. It translates to CASSIRPTSGQGNEQFF.